This TCR beta chain was obtained from a study of T cell responses to AZD1222 COVID-19 vaccine. Study-level results: Baseline seropositivity occurred in only six AZD1222 recipients. Spike-specific TCR breadth and depth rose after two AZD1222 doses. Spike-wide vaccine-associated CD4 TCRs dominated at 160-218 and 743-854. Clonal diversity was possibly underestimated; the donors were predominantly white British and more often female.

Using immunoSEQ multiplex PCR, the repertoire was profiled, and TCRdb retains in-frame clones only, with some absent. The sample has some 170,000 clones; about 91% are singletons. For this clone: The antigen is not known.

CDR3 length: 14 residues. The V end lost 1 base, the J end lost 4 bases, and 10 bases lay between the germline ends. Germline CDR1 and CDR2: LNHDA and SQIVND (reference sequence). This sequence originates from an adult in good health. This chain joins TRBV19 and TRBJ2-5; D call uncertain. Sequences were derived from peripheral blood, sampled on day 0 of MenACWY control vaccination. The CDR3 reads CASSIAGKGETQYF. The CDR3 DNA sequence: TGTGCCAGTAGTATAGCGGGTAAAGGAGAGACCCAGTACTTC.